These 25 T cell receptor beta chains originate from one sample sequenced in a study of cytomegalovirus exposure and HLA in healthy donors (TCRdb year 2017). Libraries came from the immunoSEQ multiplex PCR assay. For the multiplex PCR, a mixture combining 60 forward primers for TCR Vbeta segments and 13 reverse primers for TCR Jbeta segments was used. TCRdb holds this immuneACCESS table with in-frame rearrangements only. Some clones are missing; in checked studies, unresolved V genes explain under half, and the rest has no known cause. In all, the sample holds more than 100,000 clones, and around 63% of those were seen once. About a tenth of the sample lies in the top ten. The specimen was PBMCs. These receptors came from a man aged 35 to 55 in good health and CMV-seropositive.

The chain is built from TRBV7-3 and TRBJ2-5, with TRBD1 matching 8 bases. J gave up 5 bases and V 1 base, and 9 bases lay outside the gene matches. CDR3 length: 16 residues. The germline CDR1 and CDR2 sequences are SGHTA and FQGTGA. CDR3 in amino acids: CASSLIGQGSGETQYF. DNA of the CDR3: TGTGCCAGCAGCTTAATAGGACAGGGTTCCGGCGAGACCCAGTACTTC.

The chain carries TRBV11-2 and TRBJ2-7; possible D gene TRBD1, 6 bases. The CDR3 consists of 15 residues. Germline CDR1 reads SGHAT; CDR2 reads FQNNGV. Trimming removed 4 bases at V and 2 bases at J, with 15 bases between. CDR3 sequence (DNA): TGTGCCAGCAGCTCCACTGGGGGCCCCACCTACGAGCAGTACTTC. Its translation is CASSSTGGPTYEQYF.

V gene TRBV5-1 combines with J gene TRBJ1-1, with TRBD1 matching 8 bases. V trimming: 5 bases; J trimming: 5 bases; junction bases outside the gene matches: 14. There are 16 residues in the CDR3. From germline, CDR1 is SGHRS and CDR2 YFSETQ. Here the CDR3 DNA reads TGCGCCAGCAGTCCAGGACAGGGATTAGGAGGGACTGAAGCTTTCTTT. This sequence encodes CASSPGQGLGGTEAFF.

This clone was observed a single time. The CDR3 reads CASSFYGGGLFF. CDR3 coding DNA: TGTGCCAGCAGCTTTTACGGGGGAGGGCTGTTTTTT. The chain recombines TRBV7-2 with TRBJ1-4; D possibly corresponds to TRBD1 (5 bases). Germline loops: CDR1 SGHTA, CDR2 FQGNSA. The V end lost 3 bases, the J end lost 14 bases, and 13 bases lay between the germline ends. This CDR3 has 12 residues. Full variable domain (remainder filled in from reference TRBV7-2 and TRBJ1-4): GAGVSQSPSNKVTEKGKDVELRCDPISGHTALYWYRQSLGQGLEFLIYFQGNSAPDKSGLPSDRFSAERTGGSVSTLTIQRTQQEDSAVYLCASSFYGGGLFFGSGTQLSVL.

This chain connects TRBV10-3 to TRBJ1-2, with a possible D match to TRBD1 (5 bases). Trimming cost V 2 bases and J 4 bases, with 11 bases left between them. The germline CDR1 and CDR2 sequences are ENHRY and SYGVKD. The CDR3 spans 14 residues. The chain's CDR3 is CAISEGHRTYGYTF. The DNA for the CDR3 is TGTGCCATCAGTGAGGGACATCGGACCTATGGCTACACCTTC.

The V call is TRBV30, the J call TRBJ2-1, with D possibly TRBD2 on 6 matching bases. This CDR3 region has 13 residues. V was pared by 2 bases and J by 8 bases, with 13 bases between. The germline V gene encodes CDR1 GTSNPN and CDR2 SVGIG (reference sequence). CDR3 region: CAWSRLVYHEQFF. CDR3 nucleotides: TGTGCCTGGAGTCGACTAGTTTACCATGAGCAGTTCTTC. Supplemented by reference TRBV30 and TRBJ2-1, the full variable domain reads SQTIHQWPATLVQPVGSPLSLECTVEGTSNPNLYWYRQAAGRGLQLLFYSVGIGQISSEVPQNLSASRPQDRQFILSSKKLLLSDSGFYLCAWSRLVYHEQFFGPGTRLTVL.

The V gene is TRBV15, the J gene TRBJ2-1; 9 bases map to TRBD1. The germline V gene encodes CDR1 LNHNV and CDR2 YYDKDF (reference sequence). With 2 bases clipped from V and 8 bases from J, the junction kept 7 bases outside the gene matches. This CDR3 spans 15 amino acids. CDR3 sequence (DNA): TGTGCCACCAGCAGATCCGGGACAGGGTGGTATGAGCAGTTCTTC. This gives the protein CATSRSGTGWYEQFF.

The chain employs TRBV11-2 and TRBJ1-2, with 8 bases aligning to TRBD1. The V segment lost 5 bases and the J segment 0 bases; nucleotides outside the gene matches: 8. The CDR3 extends over 16 amino acids. The germline gives CDR1 SGHAT, CDR2 FQNNGV. CDR3 bases: TGTGCCAGCAGCCCCTGGACAGGGCCCACTAACTATGGCTACACCTTC. Amino acids: CASSPWTGPTNYGYTF.

This clone has just a few counts. The chain uses TRBV5-6 and TRBJ1-1, with unresolved D. The V and J ends lost 0 bases and 3 bases respectively, with 15 bases between them. Germline CDR1 and CDR2: SGHDT and YYEEEE. The CDR3 is 16 residues long. The CDR3 bases are TGTGCCAGCAGCTTGGTTTTGGCCGGAGTGGACACTGAAGCTTTCTTT. Translating it yields CASSLVLAGVDTEAFF.

This clone was recorded a few times. The chain uses TRBV20-1 and TRBJ1-2, with 7 bases aligning to TRBD1. The CDR3 has 11 amino acids. CDR1 and CDR2 from the germline V gene are DFQATT and SNEGSKA (reference sequence). The V and J ends lost 5 bases and 8 bases, in that order; junction bases with no gene match: 5. The CDR3 loop is CSAEDRDGYTF. DNA for the CDR3: TGCAGTGCTGAAGACAGGGACGGCTACACCTTC.

The chain couples TRBV19 to TRBJ2-7, with TRBD1 matching 7 bases. This CDR3 contains 15 residues. Germline CDR1 reads LNHDA; CDR2 reads SQIVND (reference sequence). The J segment lost 2 bases and the V segment lost 2 bases, leaving 6 bases of the junction unmatched. CDR3 sequence: CASSISGTVAYEQYF. The CDR3 DNA reads as TGTGCCAGTAGTATATCAGGGACAGTGGCCTACGAGCAGTACTTC.

There are a few counts of this clone. This CDR3 reads CASSLKGQGFTEAFF. The CDR3 nucleotides are TGTGCCAGCAGTTTAAAAGGACAGGGGTTCACTGAAGCTTTCTTT. V and J are TRBV27 and TRBJ1-1; the match to TRBD1 covers 9 bases. The CDR3 spans 15 residues. Germline trimming cut 2 bases from V and 4 bases from J; bases unmatched to any gene: 5. Per the germline V gene, CDR1 is MNHEY and CDR2 is SMNVEV (reference sequence).

In this sample, this clone turned up a few times. The chain uses TRBV7-2 and TRBJ1-6; tentative D call: TRBD1 (5 bases). V shed 3 bases and J shed 5 bases, with 11 bases lying between them. The V gene's germline CDR1 is SGHTA and CDR2 FQGNSA. The length of the CDR3 is 15 residues. For the CDR3, the DNA is TGTGCCAGCAGCTTGCAGGGTGGGAATAATTCACCCCTCCACTTT. This codes for CASSLQGGNNSPLHF.

The chain recombines TRBV7-9 with TRBJ2-7; 10 nucleotides agree with TRBD1. The CDR3 runs to 16 residues. Germline V CDR1 and CDR2: SEHNR, FQNEAQ (reference sequence). With 3 bases clipped from V and 6 bases from J, the junction kept 11 bases outside the gene matches. The CDR3 region has the DNA TGTGCCAGCAGCTTTCTACCGGGACAGGGGCTCCTCGAGCAGTACTTC. Translated, it gives CASSFLPGQGLLEQYF.

V is TRBV6-6 and J is TRBJ1-6; perhaps TRBD1 as D (5 bases). CDR1 and CDR2 (germline): MNHNY, SVGAGI (reference sequence). Trimming left V 2 bases short and J 8 bases short, with 16 bases between. The CDR3 spans 16 residues. The DNA for the CDR3 is TGTGCCAGCAGTTACGCGGAGGGGCGCAGCTATTCACCCCTCCACTTT. Its protein product is CASSYAEGRSYSPLHF.

The J gene is TRBJ2-3, the V gene TRBV5-1; D uncertain. The CDR3 has 15 residues. V was pared by 4 bases and J by 2 bases, with 14 bases between. Germline loops: CDR1 SGHRS, CDR2 YFSETQ. The CDR3 nucleotides are TGCGCCAGCAGCCTAAACCGGGTTATCACAGATACGCAGTATTTT. It specifies CASSLNRVITDTQYF.

The chain recombines TRBV30 with TRBJ1-2, with D possibly TRBD1 on 5 matching bases. V was clipped by 3 bases and J by 3 bases, with 14 bases between them. The CDR3 sequence is 14 residues long. Per the germline V gene, CDR1 is GTSNPN and CDR2 is SVGIG (reference sequence). The CDR3 protein is CAWRKTRQHYGYTF. CDR3 DNA: TGTGCCTGGAGAAAGACTAGACAGCACTATGGCTACACCTTC.

The V and J genes are TRBV7-9 and TRBJ2-1, with 13 bases fitting TRBD2. Germline trimming cut 5 bases from V and 8 bases from J; bases unmatched to any gene: 9. The germline gives CDR1 SEHNR, CDR2 FQNEAQ (reference sequence). CDR3 size: 16 residues. CDR3 in DNA: TGTGCCAGCAGCCCTCGAGGGGGACTAGCGGGGTATGAGCAGTTCTTC. This gives the protein CASSPRGGLAGYEQFF.

The genes are TRBV19 and TRBJ2-3, with TRBD1 as a possible D gene (6 bases). Trimming left V 7 bases short and J 3 bases short, with 14 bases between. Germline V gene data show CDR1 as LNHDA and CDR2 as SQIVND (reference sequence). This CDR3 spans 14 amino acids. The CDR3 DNA sequence: TGTGCCAGTAACCCGACAGGAGGAACAGATACGCAGTATTTT. Translated, it gives CASNPTGGTDTQYF.

The J gene is TRBJ2-3, the V gene TRBV7-2, with TRBD1 matching 9 bases. The CDR3 runs to 16 residues. The V segment lost 5 bases and the J segment 3 bases; nucleotides outside the gene matches: 9. Germline V gene data show CDR1 as SGHTA and CDR2 as FQGNSA. The chain's CDR3 is CASSQQGARGTDTQYF. As DNA, the CDR3 is TGTGCCAGCAGCCAACAGGGGGCGAGGGGAACAGATACGCAGTATTTT.

This clone was counted between two and nine times. The CDR3 DNA sequence: TGCAGCGTTGATGGGGGGGGGTTAAACTACGAGCAGTACTTC. Translating gives CSVDGGGLNYEQYF. The genes are TRBV29-1 and TRBJ2-7; 7 bases match TRBD2. The CDR3 contains 14 residues. Germline CDR1 and CDR2: SQVTM and ANQGSEA. The V and J ends lost 3 bases and 3 bases, in that order; junction bases with no gene match: 8.

This clone was seen more than once but under ten times. This CDR3 reads CSVQQTGATNYGYTF. In DNA, the CDR3 is TGCAGCGTTCAACAGACAGGGGCCACTAACTATGGCTACACCTTC. V and J are TRBV29-1 and TRBJ1-2, with 8 bases fitting TRBD1. Germline V gene data show CDR1 as SQVTM and CDR2 as ANQGSEA. The CDR3 is 15 amino acids. Unmatched junction bases numbered 8, after V lost 5 bases and J lost 0 bases.

V is TRBV7-9 and J is TRBJ1-4; 9 bases are shared with TRBD1. The CDR3 is made up of 15 amino acids. J gave up 5 bases and V 5 bases, and 6 bases lay outside the gene matches. CDR1 and CDR2 from the germline V gene are SEHNR and FQNEAQ (reference sequence). CDR3 sequence: CASSEDRGTNEKLFF. CDR3 bases: TGTGCCAGCAGCGAGGACAGGGGAACAAATGAAAAACTGTTTTTT. The full variable domain, completed using reference TRBV7-9 and TRBJ1-4, is DTGVSQNPRHKITKRGQNVTFRCDPISEHNRLYWYRQTLGQGPEFLTYFQNEAQLEKSRLLSDRFSAERPKGSFSTLEIQRTEQGDSAMYLCASSEDRGTNEKLFFGSGTQLSVL.

The chain employs TRBV7-9 and TRBJ1-1; D possibly corresponds to TRBD1 (6 bases). V lost 6 bases, J lost 5 bases, and 16 bases lay in between. The V gene's germline CDR1 is SEHNR and CDR2 FQNEAQ (reference sequence). The CDR3 contains 14 residues. CDR3 sequence reads: CASRGEGVGTEAFF. Written as DNA, the CDR3 is TGTGCCAGCAGGGGTGAGGGGGTCGGAACTGAAGCTTTCTTT. Complete variable domain (other parts from reference TRBV7-9 and TRBJ1-1): DTGVSQNPRHKITKRGQNVTFRCDPISEHNRLYWYRQTLGQGPEFLTYFQNEAQLEKSRLLSDRFSAERPKGSFSTLEIQRTEQGDSAMYLCASRGEGVGTEAFFGQGTRLTVV.

The chain recombines TRBV10-3 with TRBJ2-7, with TRBD1 matching 8 bases. Germline-derived CDR1 and CDR2 are ENHRY and SYGVKD. Losses at the gene ends were 5 bases for V and 9 bases for J; bases not matched to a gene: 9. This CDR3 is 13 amino acids long. CDR3 nucleotides: TGTGCCATCAGTCAAGGACAGGGAGGAGGGCAGTACTTC. Its translation: CAISQGQGGGQYF.